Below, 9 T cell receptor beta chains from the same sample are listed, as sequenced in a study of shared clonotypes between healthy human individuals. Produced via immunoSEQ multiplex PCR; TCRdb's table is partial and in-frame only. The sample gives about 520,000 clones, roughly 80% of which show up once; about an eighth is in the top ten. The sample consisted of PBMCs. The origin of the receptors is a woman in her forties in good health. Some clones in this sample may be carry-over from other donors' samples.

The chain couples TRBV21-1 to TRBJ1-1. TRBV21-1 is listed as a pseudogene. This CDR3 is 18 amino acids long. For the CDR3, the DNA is TGTGCCAGCAGCAAAATCCTCATCGGGGGGCCCCCGAACACTGAAGCTTTCTTT. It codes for CASSKILIGGPPNTEAFF.

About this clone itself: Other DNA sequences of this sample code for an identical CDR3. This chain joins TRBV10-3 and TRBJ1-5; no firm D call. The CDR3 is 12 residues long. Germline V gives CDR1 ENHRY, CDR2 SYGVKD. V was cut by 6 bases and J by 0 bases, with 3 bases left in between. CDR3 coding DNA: TGTGCCATCAGCGGTAGCAATCAGCCCCAGCATTTT. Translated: CAISGSNQPQHF.

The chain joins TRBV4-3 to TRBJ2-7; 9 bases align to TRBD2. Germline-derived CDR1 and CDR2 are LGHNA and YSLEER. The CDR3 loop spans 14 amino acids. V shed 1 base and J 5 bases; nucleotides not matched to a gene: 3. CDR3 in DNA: TGCGCCAGCAGCCAAGGCGGGAGGGGCGACGAGCAGTACTTC. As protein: CASSQGGRGDEQYF.

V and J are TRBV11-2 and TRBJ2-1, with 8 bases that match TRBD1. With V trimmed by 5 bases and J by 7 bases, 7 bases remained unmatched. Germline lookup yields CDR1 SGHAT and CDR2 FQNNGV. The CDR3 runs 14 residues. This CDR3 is CASSLDRVTNEQFF. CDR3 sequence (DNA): TGTGCCAGCAGCCTGGACAGGGTGACGAATGAGCAGTTCTTC.

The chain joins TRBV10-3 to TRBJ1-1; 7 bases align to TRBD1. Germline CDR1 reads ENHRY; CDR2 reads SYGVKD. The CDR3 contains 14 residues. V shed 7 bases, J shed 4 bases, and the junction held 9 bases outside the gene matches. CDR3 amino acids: CAITSRGTGTEAFF. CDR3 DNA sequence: TGTGCCATCACCAGCAGGGGGACGGGCACTGAAGCTTTCTTT.

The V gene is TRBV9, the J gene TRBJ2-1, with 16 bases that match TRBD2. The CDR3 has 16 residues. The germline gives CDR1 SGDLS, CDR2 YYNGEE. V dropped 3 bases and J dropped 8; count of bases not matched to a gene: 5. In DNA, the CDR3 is TGTGCCAGCAGCGCCGGGACTAGCGGGAGGGCCGATGAGCAGTTCTTC. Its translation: CASSAGTSGRADEQFF.

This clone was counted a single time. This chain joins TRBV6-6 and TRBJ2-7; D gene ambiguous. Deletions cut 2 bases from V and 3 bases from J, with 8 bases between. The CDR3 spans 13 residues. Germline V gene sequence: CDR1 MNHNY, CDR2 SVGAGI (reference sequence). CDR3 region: CASSYTNSYEQYF. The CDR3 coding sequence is TGTGCCAGCAGTTACACCAACAGCTACGAGCAGTACTTC.

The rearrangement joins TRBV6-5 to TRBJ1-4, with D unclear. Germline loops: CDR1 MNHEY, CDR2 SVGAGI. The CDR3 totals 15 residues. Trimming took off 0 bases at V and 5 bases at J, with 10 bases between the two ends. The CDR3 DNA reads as TGTGCCAGCAGTTACTCCCCGGGCGGGAATGAAAAACTGTTTTTT. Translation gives CASSYSPGGNEKLFF.

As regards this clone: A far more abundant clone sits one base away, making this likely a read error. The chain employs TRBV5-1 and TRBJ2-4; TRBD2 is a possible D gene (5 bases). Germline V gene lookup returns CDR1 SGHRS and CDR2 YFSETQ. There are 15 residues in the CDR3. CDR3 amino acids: CAGSLEGQPGNIQYF. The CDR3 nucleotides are TGCGCCGGCAGCCTAGAGGGCCAACCCGGAAACATTCAGTACTTC.